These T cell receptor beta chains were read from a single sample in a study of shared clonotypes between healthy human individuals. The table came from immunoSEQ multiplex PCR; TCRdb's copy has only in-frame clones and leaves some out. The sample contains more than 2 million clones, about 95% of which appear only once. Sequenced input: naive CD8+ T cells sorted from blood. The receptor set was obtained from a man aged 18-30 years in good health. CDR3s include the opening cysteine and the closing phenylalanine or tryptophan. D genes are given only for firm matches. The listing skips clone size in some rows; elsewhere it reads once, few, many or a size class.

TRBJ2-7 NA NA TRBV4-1 CASSQRAQYEQYF TGCGCCAGCAGCCAAAGAGCCCAGTACGAGCAGTACTTC
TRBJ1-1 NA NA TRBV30 CAWCWGVEAFF TGTGCCTGGTGTTGGGGGGTTGAAGCTTTCTTT
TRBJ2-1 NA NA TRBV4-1 CASSQVVDTSYNEQFF TGCGCCAGCAGCCAAGTGGTAGATACTTCCTACAATGAGCAGTTCTTC
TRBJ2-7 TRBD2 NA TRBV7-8 CASSSPGGVGEQYF TGTGCCAGCAGCTCCCCGGGGGGGGTCGGGGAGCAGTACTTC
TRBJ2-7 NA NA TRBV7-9 CASSFPTAYEQYF TGTGCCAGCAGCTTCCCAACAGCCTACGAGCAGTACTTC
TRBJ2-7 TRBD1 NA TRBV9 CASSVGTGGSYEQYF TGTGCCAGCAGCGTAGGGACAGGGGGGTCCTACGAGCAGTACTTC
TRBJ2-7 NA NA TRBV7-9 CASSFGVYEQYF TGTGCCAGCAGCTTTGGGGTATACGAGCAGTACTTC
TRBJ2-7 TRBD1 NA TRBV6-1 CASSEVTGGYEQYF TGTGCCAGCAGTGAAGTTACAGGGGGCTACGAGCAGTACTTC
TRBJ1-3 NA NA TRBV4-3 CASSQGTGFGNTIYF TGCGCCAGCAGCCAAGGTACAGGGTTTGGAAACACCATATATTTT
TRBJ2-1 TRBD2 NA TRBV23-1 CASSQVLAGPVTLPYNEQFF TGCGCCAGCAGTCAAGTCCTAGCGGGACCCGTCACGCTCCCCTACAATGAGCAGTTCTTC
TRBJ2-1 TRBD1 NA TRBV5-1 CASSWTGAPGNEQFF TGCGCCAGCAGCTGGACAGGGGCCCCTGGCAATGAGCAGTTCTTC
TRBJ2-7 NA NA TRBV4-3 CASSQEYYGDAYEQYF TGCGCCAGCAGCCAAGAGTACTACGGAGACGCATACGAGCAGTACTTC
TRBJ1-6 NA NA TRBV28 CASSLWGQKSSPLHF TGTGCCAGCAGTTTATGGGGCCAAAAAAGTTCACCCCTCCACTTT
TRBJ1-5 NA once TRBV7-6 CASSLGINQPQHF TGTGCCAGCAGCTTAGGCATTAATCAGCCCCAGCATTTT
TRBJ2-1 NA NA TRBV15 CATSSPVSSYNEQFF TGTGCCACCAGCAGCCCCGTTAGCTCCTACAATGAGCAGTTCTTC
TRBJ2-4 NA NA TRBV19 CASIPTGQGRLAKNIQYF TGTGCCAGTATCCCCACGGGGCAGGGGCGTTTAGCCAAAAACATTCAGTACTTC
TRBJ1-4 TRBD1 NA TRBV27 CASRDRGVEKLFF TGTGCCAGCAGGGACAGGGGGGTTGAAAAACTGTTTTTT
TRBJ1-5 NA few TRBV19 CASSIDGNQPQHF TGTGCCAGTAGTATTGACGGCAATCAGCCCCAGCATTTT
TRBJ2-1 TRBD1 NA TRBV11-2 CASSPSLRDRTRSNEQFF TGTGCCAGCAGCCCAAGCTTAAGGGACAGGACAAGAAGCAATGAGCAGTTCTTC
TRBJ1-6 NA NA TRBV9 CASSETGIQSPLHF TGTGCCAGCAGCGAGACAGGTATCCAGTCACCCCTCCACTTT
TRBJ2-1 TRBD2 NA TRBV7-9 CASSFSPGLGHGDEQFF TGTGCCAGCAGCTTTTCACCGGGACTAGGGCACGGCGATGAGCAGTTCTTC
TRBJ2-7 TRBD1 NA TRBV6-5 CASSSKGQGASYEQYF TGTGCCAGCAGTTCGAAGGGACAGGGGGCTAGTTACGAGCAGTACTTC
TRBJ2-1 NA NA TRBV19 CASSPGQTNEQFF TGTGCCAGTAGTCCAGGACAGACCAATGAGCAGTTCTTC
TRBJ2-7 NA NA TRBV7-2 CASSLDPYEQYF TGTGCCAGCAGCTTGGACCCCTACGAGCAGTACTTC
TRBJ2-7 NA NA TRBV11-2 CASSKPKGDSPSYEQYF TGTGCCAGCAGCAAACCCAAGGGGGACTCGCCTTCCTACGAGCAGTACTTC